These 10 T cell receptor beta chains share one sample of origin, sequenced in a study of cytomegalovirus exposure and HLA in healthy donors. The PCR ran on 60 Vbeta and 13 Jbeta primers. The method was immunoSEQ multiplex PCR; TCRdb's version includes in-frame clones alone and lacks a portion of them. In the table there are 100,000 to 150,000 clones, 83% of which are singletons. The sequenced sample was PBMCs. All receptors come from a woman aged 35 to 49 in good health and CMV-seropositive.

The rearrangement uses TRBV27 and TRBJ1-2; TRBD1 matches 8 bases. This CDR3 has 16 residues. Trimming cost V 6 bases and J 2 bases; bases outside gene matches: 11. The germline gives CDR1 MNHEY, CDR2 SMNVEV (reference sequence). The CDR3 here is CASSPNPRTGNYGYTF. The DNA for the CDR3 is TGTGCCAGCAGCCCGAACCCCCGGACAGGGAACTATGGCTACACCTTC.

This chain links TRBV21-1 with TRBJ1-3; the table gives TRBD1 as D, unverified against the DNA. TRBV21-1 is an annotated pseudogene. This CDR3 comprises 18 residues. CDR3: CASSQRKGTGYSGNTIYF. CDR3 in DNA: TGTGCCAGCAGCCAGAGGAAGGGGACAGGTTACTCTGGAAACACCATATATTTT.

The V gene is TRBV4-3, the J gene TRBJ1-1; D is perhaps TRBD1 (6 bases). The V and J ends lost 0 bases and 3 bases respectively, with 14 bases between them. The CDR3 sequence is 16 residues long. CDR1 is LGHNA, CDR2 YSLEER, per germline. The DNA for the CDR3 is TGCGCCAGCAGCCAAGATGGGGGGGCTCGGGACACTGAAGCTTTCTTT. Amino acid sequence: CASSQDGGARDTEAFF.

The rearrangement links TRBV14 to TRBJ2-5; D uncertain. The CDR3 runs to 14 residues. Trimming cost V 1 base and J 7 bases, with 13 bases left between them. CDR1 SGHDN and CDR2 FVKESK come from the germline V gene. CDR3 loop: CASSQVTYPGTQYF. DNA for the CDR3: TGTGCCAGCAGCCAAGTTACGTACCCCGGGACCCAGTACTTC.

This clone was counted only a few times. The chain carries TRBV6-5 and TRBJ1-1; D ambiguous. The CDR3 covers 14 residues. Germline values: CDR1 MNHEY, CDR2 SVGAGI. V was pared by 5 bases and J by 0 bases, with 10 bases between. Here the CDR3 reads CASSEGKMNTEAFF. DNA of the CDR3: TGTGCCAGCAGTGAGGGAAAGATGAACACTGAAGCTTTCTTT.

V is TRBV7-8 and J is TRBJ2-6; TRBD2 might be the D (7 bases). Trimming removed 5 bases from V and 1 base from J, with 15 bases in between. Germline-derived CDR1 and CDR2 are SGHVS and FQNEAQ. The CDR3 has 17 amino acids. The CDR3 loop is CASSPEGGRSGANVLTF. The CDR3 nucleotides read TGTGCCAGCAGCCCCGAGGGGGGGCGATCTGGGGCCAACGTCCTGACTTTC.

V and J are TRBV4-1 and TRBJ2-1; D remains unclear. The V gene lost 0 bases and the J gene lost 7 bases, with 4 bases spanning the gap. The CDR3 has 12 residues. Germline values: CDR1 MGHRA, CDR2 YSYEKL. CDR3 amino acids: CASSQELNEQFF. DNA for the CDR3: TGCGCCAGCAGCCAAGAACTAAATGAGCAGTTCTTC.

The V gene is TRBV18, the J gene TRBJ1-2, with 7 bases that match TRBD1. Germline V gene sequence: CDR1 KGHSH, CDR2 LQKENI. The V and J ends lost 0 bases and 2 bases, in that order; junction bases with no gene match: 3. There are 15 residues in the CDR3. The CDR3 DNA sequence: TGTGCCAGCTCACCACCTGGCAGGGGGAACTATGGCTACACCTTC. Amino acids: CASSPPGRGNYGYTF.

The chain has TRBV5-4 and TRBJ1-2; TRBD1 agrees at 12 bases. CDR3 length: 14 amino acids. Germline CDR1 reads SGHNT; CDR2 reads YYREEE (reference sequence). Trimming cost V 5 bases and J 8 bases; bases outside gene matches: 7. CDR3 sequence: CASSLAGTGGGYTF. Here the CDR3 DNA reads TGTGCCAGCAGTCTCGCCGGGACAGGGGGCGGCTACACCTTC. Filled out from reference TRBV5-4 and TRBJ1-2, the complete variable domain reads ETGVTQSPTHLIKTRGQQVTLRCSSQSGHNTVSWYQQALGQGPQFIFQYYREEENGRGNFPPRFSGLQFPNYSSELNVNALELDDSALYLCASSLAGTGGGYTFGSGTRLTVV.

This chain connects TRBV9 to TRBJ2-7; 10 bases map to TRBD1. The J segment lost 3 bases and the V segment lost 4 bases, leaving 4 bases of the junction unmatched. Germline CDR1 SGDLS, CDR2 YYNGEE. This CDR3 spans 14 amino acids. As DNA, the CDR3 is TGTGCCAGCAGCTCCGGACAGGGGGACTACGAGCAGTACTTC. Translation: CASSSGQGDYEQYF.